The rows below give T cell receptor beta chains drawn from one sample of a study of shared T cell receptors in the human thymus. Assay: immunoSEQ multiplex PCR; the TCRdb copy retains only in-frame clones and omits some. The sample holds 450,000 to 650,000 clones; approximately 80% are singletons and the top ten take roughly 0.013%. These data were also filed under a second study, of human thymus T cells.

The sample taken for sequencing was thymocytes. The receptor set was obtained from a boy under three years old with a congenital heart defect. Both conserved end residues are part of each CDR3. A D gene is named only where the DNA matches it firmly. Clone sizes are given selectively: once, few, many, or a class where the clone is expanded.

j_gene,v_gene,abundance,d_gene,CDR3nt,CDR3aa
TRBJ1-2,TRBV15,.,.,TGTGCCACCAGCAGAGCGAAGGACGGGGAAAACTATGGCTACACCTTC,CATSRAKDGENYGYTF
TRBJ2-7,TRBV5-1,.,TRBD1,TGCGCCAGCAGCTGCGACCGGGACAGGCACCTAAATCCTACCTACGAGCAGTACTTC,CASSCDRDRHLNPTYEQYF
TRBJ2-6,TRBV27,.,TRBD1,TGTGCCAGCAGGCGGGACAGGGTGGATGGGGCCAACGTCCTGACTTTC,CASRRDRVDGANVLTF
TRBJ1-1,TRBV14,.,TRBD1,TGTGCCAGCAGCCAAAGACACCGGGACAGGGGGCGGAACACTGAAGCTTTCTTT,CASSQRHRDRGRNTEAFF
TRBJ1-3,TRBV7-4,.,.,TGTGCCAGCAGCGCTAGGGGGAGGGATAGAAACACCATATATTTT,CASSARGRDRNTIYF
TRBJ2-1,TRBV7-9,few,.,TGTGCCAGCAGACCGGGTCGGCAGGGCTCCTACAATGAGCAGTTCTTC,CASRPGRQGSYNEQFF
TRBJ2-7,TRBV10-3,once,.,TGTGCCATCAGTGAGCCAAACGAGGGGGTTTCCTACGAGCAGTACTTC,CAISEPNEGVSYEQYF
TRBJ1-1,TRBV18,.,.,TGTGCCAGCTCACTTGTCGCGGAGGGAACTGAAGCTTTCTTT,CASSLVAEGTEAFF
TRBJ2-3,TRBV28,.,TRBD1,TGTGCCAGCAGTTTAGGACCCAGGGGGTTCCCCACAGATACGCAGTATTTT,CASSLGPRGFPTDTQYF
TRBJ1-5,TRBV6-1,.,.,TGTGCCACCCGAGAGGGCGGTCAGCCCCAGCATTTT,CATREGGQPQHF
TRBJ2-7,TRBV5-6,.,.,TGTGCCAGCAGCTCGAAGACTTCCTACGAGCAGTACTTC,CASSSKTSYEQYF
TRBJ2-7,TRBV4-3,.,TRBD2,TGCGCCAGCAGCCAAGAGGCCACGGGACTAGCGGGAGCCCACGAGCAGTACTTC,CASSQEATGLAGAHEQYF
TRBJ2-1,TRBV5-6,.,.,TGTGCCAGCAGCTTGGCTAGCAGGATGGGCAATGAGCAGTTCTTC,CASSLASRMGNEQFF
TRBJ2-7,TRBV19,.,TRBD2,TGTGCCAGACCCGGAGGACTAGCGGGAGGATCCAGCCAGCCCTACGAGCAGTACTTC,CARPGGLAGGSSQPYEQYF
TRBJ1-2,TRBV11-2,.,.,TGTGCCAGCAGCCCCCCCCACCAACGACAGATCTATGGCTACACCTTC,CASSPPHQRQIYGYTF
TRBJ2-7,TRBV7-8,.,TRBD2,TGTGCCAGCAGCCCCCGGACTAGCTCCTACGAGCAGTACTTC,CASSPRTSSYEQYF
TRBJ2-7,TRBV4-3,.,TRBD2,TGCGCCAGCAGCCATTCACACCCGGGACTAGCGGGAGAGTATTACGAGCAGTACTTC,CASSHSHPGLAGEYYEQYF
TRBJ2-4,TRBV5-4,few,.,TGTGCCAGCAGCTTGGGACAGGTCGGAGCCAAAAACATTCAGTACTTC,CASSLGQVGAKNIQYF
TRBJ1-1,TRBV29-1,few,TRBD1,TGCAGCGTTGAAGAGGGGACAGGGCTGGGAACTGAAGCTTTCTTT,CSVEEGTGLGTEAFF
TRBJ2-1,TRBV10-1,few,.,TGCGCCAGCCCCCCACTCATACATGAGCAGTTCTTC,CASPPLIHEQFF
TRBJ2-3,TRBV29-1,once,TRBD2,TGCAGCGTCAGCGGGAGGGGCACAGATACGCAGTATTTT,CSVSGRGTDTQYF
TRBJ2-1,TRBV12-5,.,.,TGTGCTAGTGGTTTGTCTGAGTCTAGCGAGGTCAATGAGCAGTTCTTC,CASGLSESSEVNEQFF
TRBJ2-7,TRBV11-2,few,.,TGTGCCAGCAGCTCCACCCGGCGGAGCTCCTACGAGCAGTACTTC,CASSSTRRSSYEQYF
TRBJ2-1,TRBV4-3,few,TRBD2,TGCGCCAGCAGCCAAACTTGGACTAGCGGGACGGGATGGTCCTACAATGAGCAGTTCTTC,CASSQTWTSGTGWSYNEQFF
TRBJ2-7,TRBV6-1,.,.,TGTGCCAGCAGCCGCTTGGGGCCGAACTACGAGCAGTACTTC,CASSRLGPNYEQYF
TRBJ1-2,TRBV14,.,TRBD1,TGTGCCAGCAGCCGCGCAGGGACAGCAAACTATGGCTACACCTTC,CASSRAGTANYGYTF
TRBJ2-5,TRBV9,.,TRBD2,TGTGCCAGCAGCGTCCGACTAGCCGGGGAGACCCAGTACTTC,CASSVRLAGETQYF
TRBJ2-6,TRBV27,.,TRBD1,TGTGCCAGCAGTCCGATCAGGGGGCCTGGGGCCAACGTCCTGACTTTC,CASSPIRGPGANVLTF
TRBJ2-7,TRBV5-1,.,TRBD1,TGCGCCAGCAGCCTACTAGAGGGACAGCCAACCTACGAGCAGTACTTC,CASSLLEGQPTYEQYF
TRBJ2-7,TRBV2,few,TRBD2,TGTGCCAGCACAGTCCGCGGGGGGCGGGAGACCTACGAGCAGTACTTC,CASTVRGGRETYEQYF
TRBJ2-2,TRBV29-1,once,TRBD2,TGCAGCGTTGGCCGGAAACCGGGACTAGCGGAGACCGGGGAGCTGTTTTTT,CSVGRKPGLAETGELFF
TRBJ1-2,TRBV29-1,.,TRBD1,TGCAGCGTTGGAACTCTTACAGGGGGCGCTGACTATGGCTACACCTTC,CSVGTLTGGADYGYTF